The entry that follows covers one T cell receptor beta chain sequence. What it binds is not known. V shed 6 bases and J shed 0 bases, with 12 bases lying between them. Germline V CDR1 and CDR2: LNHDA, SQIVND (reference sequence). CDR3 length: 15 residues. Expressed TCRB transcripts were sequenced because the isolated RNA had all been reverse transcribed beforehand. Sequencing used immunoSEQ multiplex PCR; TCRdb keeps in-frame clones, though not all of them. Of roughly 450,000 clones detected, approximately 15% appear once; the ten largest clones hold around 0.039%. The sample originates from a study of beta chain features in type 1 diabetes. Study-wide results and limits: Researchers reported that naive, central memory and Treg TCRB repertoires appeared more similar in patients than in healthy donors. Patients with type 1 diabetes carried fewer insertions and had more deletions at their VDJ junctions.

This rearrangement joins TRBV19 to TRBJ2-1; D uncertain. The receptor comes from a man aged 30 to 45 in good health. Material: naive CD4+ T cells from blood. The CDR3 spells CASSKERNSYNEQFF. CDR3 DNA sequence: TGTGCCAGTAGCAAAGAGAGGAACTCCTACAATGAGCAGTTCTTC. Full variable domain (missing parts from reference TRBV19 and TRBJ2-1): DGGITQSPKYLFRKEGQNVTLSCEQNLNHDAMYWYRQDPGQGLRLIYYSQIVNDFQKGDIAEGYSVSREKKESFPLTVTSAQKNPTAFYLCASSKERNSYNEQFFGPGTRLTVL.